This passage covers 28 T cell receptor beta chains from one sample sequenced in a study of control samples from healthy donors and cancer patients. The repertoire was sequenced with immunoSEQ multiplex PCR; TCRdb's copy has only in-frame clones and lacks some. The repertoire holds tens of thousands of clones, with 70% to 90% as singletons. Sequencing used blood. The source is a man between 45 and 60 years old in good health.

The gene calls are TRBV4-3 and TRBJ1-4, with a weak D call TRBD1 (5 bases). The CDR3 is 14 amino acids. Deletions cut 4 bases from V and 9 bases from J, with 15 bases between. The germline gives CDR1 LGHNA, CDR2 YSLEER. The CDR3 DNA reads TGCGCCAGCAGCCCCCCGGGGACCGCCAAAAAACTGTTTTTT. It specifies CASSPPGTAKKLFF.

The chain uses TRBV2 and TRBJ2-5; TRBD1 agrees at 7 bases. The CDR3 totals 14 residues. Germline V CDR1 and CDR2: SNHLY, FYNNEI. V shed 7 bases and J 7 bases; nucleotides not matched to a gene: 12. CDR3 residues: CASMPGQSIGTQYF. DNA of the CDR3: TGTGCCAGCATGCCGGGACAGAGTATAGGGACCCAGTACTTC. The variable domain in full, with the rest retrieved from reference TRBV2 and TRBJ2-5, is EPEVTQTPSHQVTQMGQEVILRCVPISNHLYFYWYRQILGQKVEFLVSFYNNEISEKSEIFDDQFSVERPDGSNFTLKIRSTKLEDSAMYFCASMPGQSIGTQYFGPGTRLLVL.

The V call is TRBV3-1 (or the pseudogene TRBV3-2), the J call TRBJ2-7, with 8 bases that match TRBD1. Germline assignment: CDR1 LGHDT and CDR2 YNNKEL (reference sequence). Unmatched junction bases numbered 2, after V lost 2 bases and J lost 2 bases. CDR3 length: 14 amino acids. The CDR3 DNA reads TGTGCCAGCAGCCAAAGGACAGGGCCCTACGAGCAGTACTTC. Amino acid sequence: CASSQRTGPYEQYF.

This clone came up a few times. Other nucleotide sequences from this sample produce the same CDR3. This chain joins TRBV9 and TRBJ2-3, with TRBD2 matching over 9 bases. The CDR3 runs to 15 residues. The junction had 3 bases not matched to a gene; V was cut back by 3 bases and J by 1 base. Germline V gene data show CDR1 as SGDLS and CDR2 as YYNGEE. CDR3 nucleotides: TGTGCCAGCAGCGAGGGACTAGCCGGCACAGATACGCAGTATTTT. Its protein is CASSEGLAGTDTQYF.

This clone has just a few counts. The chain recombines TRBV5-5 with TRBJ2-2, with D unclear. The CDR3 is made up of 14 amino acids. The germline V and J ends were trimmed by 3 bases and 6 bases, with 12 bases remaining between them. Germline V gene data show CDR1 as SGHKS and CDR2 as YYEKEE (reference sequence). This CDR3 is CASSSPVRAGELFF. As DNA, the CDR3 is TGTGCCAGCAGCTCCCCTGTTCGAGCCGGGGAGCTGTTTTTT.

The chain employs TRBV30 and TRBJ1-5; no firm D call. The CDR3 has 14 amino acids. CDR1 and CDR2 (germline): GTSNPN, SVGIG (reference sequence). With 2 bases removed from V and 0 bases from J, the gap between germline ends came to 8 bases. The CDR3 DNA follows: TGTGCCTGGAGTAAGAGATATAGCAATCAGCCCCAGCATTTT. This sequence encodes CAWSKRYSNQPQHF.

Concerning this clone itself: A junction boundary mismatches the germline segment, possibly from a read error. J is TRBJ1-2 and V is TRBV6-1; D unresolved. The CDR3 sequence is 15 residues long. The V gene's germline CDR1 is MNHNS and CDR2 SASEGT. The CDR3 DNA reads as TGTGCCAGCAGTGAAACGGCGGCAGTTAACTATGGCTACGCCTTC. It translates to CASSETAAVNYGYAF.

This chain connects TRBV7-9 to TRBJ1-6; D unclear. V lost 4 bases and J 7 bases, leaving 17 bases between the germline ends. Germline lookup yields CDR1 SEHNR and CDR2 FQNEAQ (reference sequence). There are 16 residues in the CDR3. CDR3 nucleotides: TGTGCCAGCAGCTCGGGTGTCAGCCCAATAAATTCACCCCTCCACTTT. Residues: CASSSGVSPINSPLHF.

The rearrangement uses TRBV30 and TRBJ2-5, with D possibly called TRBD1 or TRBD2 (7 bases each). The V gene lost 3 bases and the J gene lost 5 bases, with 16 bases spanning the gap. The V gene's germline CDR1 is GTSNPN and CDR2 SVGIG (reference sequence). The CDR3 runs 14 residues. CDR3 DNA: TGTGCCTGGAGCCCAGGGGGGGGAAGGGAGACCCAGTACTTC. It translates to CAWSPGGGRETQYF.

The rearrangement joins TRBV18 to TRBJ2-2; 11 bases are shared with TRBD1. The CDR3 contains 17 residues. Germline CDR1 reads KGHSH; CDR2 reads LQKENI. Unmatched junction bases numbered 7, after V lost 0 bases and J lost 7 bases. The CDR3: CASSPPIGTGGNGELFF. CDR3 sequence (DNA): TGTGCCAGCTCACCACCGATCGGGACAGGGGGTAACGGGGAGCTGTTTTTT.

The rearrangement uses TRBV7-9 and TRBJ2-1; 11 bases agree with TRBD2. Germline loops: CDR1 SEHNR, CDR2 FQNEAQ (reference sequence). Trimming took 7 bases from V and 9 from J; bases not matched to a gene: 14. The CDR3 covers 16 residues. Written as DNA, the CDR3 is TGTGCCAGCACGGGCCTAGCGGGGGGCCGCCCAAGTGAGCAGTTCTTC. It yields the protein CASTGLAGGRPSEQFF.

The chain's CDR3 is CASSPRGGQNTEAFF. The CDR3 DNA is TGTGCCAGCAGCCCGCGCGGGGGGCAAAACACTGAAGCTTTCTTT. This chain uses TRBV5-4 with TRBJ1-1, with D tentatively TRBD1 (6 bases). The germline V and J ends were trimmed by 4 bases and 2 bases, with 15 bases remaining between them. Germline assignment: CDR1 SGHNT and CDR2 YYREEE (reference sequence). The CDR3 length is 15 residues. The variable domain in full, with the rest retrieved from reference TRBV5-4 and TRBJ1-1, is ETGVTQSPTHLIKTRGQQVTLRCSSQSGHNTVSWYQQALGQGPQFIFQYYREEENGRGNFPPRFSGLQFPNYSSELNVNALELDDSALYLCASSPRGGQNTEAFFGQGTRLTVV.

This clone was observed once. This sequence joins TRBV5-8 and TRBJ1-2; D might be TRBD1 (6 bases). The CDR3 length is 12 residues. The V gene's germline CDR1 is SGHTS and CDR2 YDEGEE. V shed 5 bases and J shed 8 bases, with 13 bases lying between them. CDR3 sequence reads: CASRSTGRGYTF. The CDR3 nucleotides are TGTGCCAGCAGGTCGACAGGCCGCGGCTACACCTTC.

This chain links TRBV9 with TRBJ1-2; 8 positions agree with TRBD1. J was trimmed by 3 bases and V by 0 bases; bases with no gene match: 19. This CDR3 is 20 amino acids long. Germline V gene sequence: CDR1 SGDLS, CDR2 YYNGEE. In nucleotides, the CDR3 is TGTGCCAGCAGCGTAGATTATTTTACCAGGACAGGGAAGGGAGACTATGGCTACACCTTC. Amino acid sequence: CASSVDYFTRTGKGDYGYTF.

This clone was recorded only once. The gene calls are TRBV12-3 or TRBV12-4 and TRBJ1-5; D possibly corresponds to TRBD1 (5 bases). The CDR3 runs 13 residues. Between the trimmed V and J ends, which lost 5 bases and 6 bases, there was a span of 11 bases. CDR3 bases: TGTGCCAGCAGTGGGTCAGGGCTTCAGCCCCAGCATTTT. Protein: CASSGSGLQPQHF.

This clone has only a few counts. The rearrangement joins TRBV7-2 to TRBJ1-6; no clear D. The CDR3 spans 11 residues. Deletions cut 8 bases from V and 7 bases from J, with 6 bases between. Looked up from germline, CDR1 is SGHTA and CDR2 is FQGNSA. This chain's CDR3 is CASSGNSPLHF. The CDR3 coding sequence is TGTGCCAGCTCTGGAAATTCACCCCTCCACTTT. Full variable domain (rest looked up from reference TRBV7-2 and TRBJ1-6): GAGVSQSPSNKVTEKGKDVELRCDPISGHTALYWYRQSLGQGLEFLIYFQGNSAPDKSGLPSDRFSAERTGGSVSTLTIQRTQQEDSAVYLCASSGNSPLHFGNGTRLTVT.

This clone was counted a few times. The rearrangement links TRBV7-2 to TRBJ2-7, with D unresolved. CDR3 length equals 15 residues. The germline V gene encodes CDR1 SGHTA and CDR2 FQGNSA. V was pared by 1 base and J by 3 bases, with 13 bases between. The CDR3 bases are TGTGCCAGCAGCTTAGAGGGTAGTGGGCTCTACGAGCAGTACTTC. Protein product: CASSLEGSGLYEQYF.

The chain is built from TRBV11-2 and TRBJ2-3; D assignment may be TRBD1 or TRBD2 (5 bases each). CDR1 and CDR2 from the germline V gene are SGHAT and FQNNGV. The CDR3 loop spans 14 amino acids. The V end lost 8 bases, the J end lost 0 bases, and 12 bases lay between the germline ends. This chain's CDR3 is CASCVGTSTDTQYF. In nucleotides, the CDR3 is TGTGCCAGCTGTGTTGGGACGAGCACAGATACGCAGTATTTT. Full variable domain (missing parts from reference TRBV11-2 and TRBJ2-3): EAGVAQSPRYKIIEKRQSVAFWCNPISGHATLYWYQQILGQGPKLLIQFQNNGVVDDSQLPKDRFSAERLKGVDSTLKIQPAKLEDSAVYLCASCVGTSTDTQYFGPGTRLTVL.

The chain links TRBV30 to TRBJ1-1; the D gene is possibly TRBD1 (6 bases). The V end was cut by 3 bases, the J end by 5 bases, with 13 bases between. The V gene's germline CDR1 is GTSNPN and CDR2 SVGIG (reference sequence). The CDR3 totals 13 residues. The CDR3 sequence is CAWRQGMITEAFF. The CDR3, as DNA: TGTGCCTGGAGGCAGGGGATGATAACTGAAGCTTTCTTT.

This chain joins TRBV6-6 and TRBJ2-1, with a weak D call TRBD2 (5 bases). Looked up from germline, CDR1 is MNHNY and CDR2 is SVGAGI (reference sequence). There are 13 residues in the CDR3. Trimming left V 2 bases short and J 10 bases short, with 12 bases between. In nucleotides, the CDR3 is TGTGCCAGCAGTTACCGGGGAGAGGGCGAGCAGTTCTTC. As protein: CASSYRGEGEQFF.

The chain uses TRBV2 and TRBJ2-1; 10 nucleotides align to TRBD2. Trimming at V came to 4 bases and at J to 0 bases, leaving 9 bases not matched to a gene. Germline CDR1 reads SNHLY; CDR2 reads FYNNEI. The CDR3 has 18 residues. CDR3 residues: CASSGGSGGPSSYNEQFF. In nucleotides, the CDR3 is TGTGCCAGCAGTGGTGGTAGCGGGGGGCCTAGCTCCTACAATGAGCAGTTCTTC.

This rearrangement joins TRBV7-9 to TRBJ1-1, with TRBD1 matching 11 bases. Trimming at V came to 8 bases and at J to 7 bases, leaving 12 bases not matched to a gene. CDR1 is SEHNR and CDR2 is FQNEAQ in the germline V gene (reference sequence). The CDR3 is 15 residues long. The chain's CDR3 is CASSTDRGPYGEAFF. The CDR3 DNA is TGTGCCAGCTCAACGGACAGGGGGCCGTACGGTGAAGCTTTCTTT.

The V and J genes are TRBV11-2 and TRBJ2-5; 9 nucleotides match TRBD2. J gave up 4 bases and V 0 bases, and 3 bases lay outside the gene matches. The length of the CDR3 is 15 residues. CDR1 is SGHAT, CDR2 FQNNGV, per germline. The CDR3 sequence is CASSLDGRGGETQYF. CDR3 DNA sequence: TGTGCCAGCAGCTTAGACGGGCGGGGGGGAGAGACCCAGTACTTC.

CDR3 sequence: CASGLLSGYQPQHF. Here the CDR3 DNA reads TGTGCTAGTGGTTTGCTCTCCGGGTACCAGCCCCAGCATTTT. The chain uses TRBV12-5 and TRBJ1-5, with unresolved D. The CDR3 consists of 14 residues. The germline V and J ends were trimmed by 2 bases and 7 bases, with 12 bases remaining between them. Per the germline V gene, CDR1 is LGHNT and CDR2 is FRNRAP.

The chain is built from TRBV14 and TRBJ2-1; 10 bases map to TRBD2. Germline V lookup: CDR1 SGHDN, CDR2 FVKESK. This CDR3 spans 19 amino acids. Losses at the gene ends were 0 bases for V and 3 bases for J; bases not matched to a gene: 11. The DNA of the CDR3 is TGTGCCAGCAGCCAAGAAAGAGGCGGGGGGACTAGCGTCTACAATGAGCAGTTCTTC. Its protein is CASSQERGGGTSVYNEQFF. The whole variable domain, remainder taken from reference TRBV14 and TRBJ2-1, is EAGVTQFPSHSVIEKGQTVTLRCDPISGHDNLYWYRRVMGKEIKFLLHFVKESKQDESGMPNNRFLAERTGGTYSTLKVQPAELEDSGVYFCASSQERGGGTSVYNEQFFGPGTRLTVL.

This sequence joins TRBV11-2 and TRBJ2-7; D is undetermined. Germline loops: CDR1 SGHAT, CDR2 FQNNGV. The V and J ends lost 2 bases and 2 bases respectively, with 7 bases between them. This CDR3 has 13 amino acids. CDR3 sequence: CASSLLYAYEQYF. As DNA, the CDR3 is TGTGCCAGCAGCTTACTTTATGCCTACGAGCAGTACTTC.

V gene TRBV24-1 combines with J gene TRBJ1-2; 7 nucleotides agree with TRBD1. The CDR3 runs 16 residues. Germline CDR1 is KGHDR and CDR2 is SFDVKD. The V and J ends lost 3 bases and 4 bases, in that order; junction bases with no gene match: 10. Here the CDR3 DNA reads TGTGCCACCAGTGATGGGGTAGGTGGGACAGTCTATGGCTACACCTTC. This encodes CATSDGVGGTVYGYTF.

This chain links TRBV6-5 with TRBJ1-6, with 9 bases identical to TRBD1. The CDR3 length is 14 residues. CDR1 is MNHEY and CDR2 is SVGAGI in the germline V gene. V was clipped by 7 bases and J by 5 bases; unmatched bases: 3. The CDR3 coding sequence is TGTGCCAGCACCCGGGACAGGGATAATTCACCCCTCCACTTT. Its protein product is CASTRDRDNSPLHF.